These 3 T cell receptor beta chains were sequenced from one sample in a study of T cell repertoires in cytomegalovirus infection. TCRdb used MiXCR to reprocess the reads, holding one entry per CDR3 protein. This repertoire shows some 600,000 distinct CDR3 sequences, roughly 26% found once; its top ten account for approximately 8%. The sequenced material came from CD8+ T cells from PBMCs. These receptors were collected from a human donor in good health (CMV status not recorded). Some clones in this sample may be carry-over from other donors' samples.

V and J are TRBV29-1 and TRBJ2-7; 7 positions match TRBD2. V shed 1 base and J 0 bases; nucleotides not matched to a gene: 12. Germline V gene sequence: CDR1 SQVTM, CDR2 ANQGSEA. The CDR3 totals 17 residues. CDR3 protein: CSVEGGGEAGSSYEQYF. CDR3 DNA: TGCAGCGTTGAAGGGGGAGGGGAAGCGGGGAGCTCCTACGAGCAGTACTTC.

Note on this clonotype: This could be a read error, since a much larger clone is one nucleotide away. The chain carries TRBV12-3 or TRBV12-4 and TRBJ2-7; D is unresolved. Trimming stripped 6 bases from V and 3 bases from J, with 15 bases between. The CDR3 contains 14 residues. The CDR3 protein is CASSLGSSLYEQYF. The CDR3 coding sequence is TGTGCCAGCAGCCTAGGGTCCTCACTCTACGAGCAGTACTTC.

This chain uses TRBV10-1 with TRBJ1-5; weak D call: TRBD1 (6 bases). The CDR3 runs 16 residues. Looked up from germline, CDR1 is WNHNN and CDR2 is SYGVQD (reference sequence). V was trimmed by 5 bases and J by 1 base, leaving 15 bases between them. The CDR3 region has the DNA TGCGCCAGCAGTCCCGGGACAAGTTTAAGCAATCAGCCCCAGCATTTT. Translating gives CASSPGTSLSNQPQHF.